The rows below give T cell receptor beta chains drawn from one sample of a study of neoadjuvant anti-PD-1 for oral cavity cancer. Sequencing used immunoSEQ multiplex PCR; TCRdb keeps in-frame clones, though not all of them. The sample contains under 85,000 clones, about 80% of which appear only once. The sequences come from PBMCs, collected before nivolumab (anti-PD-1) treatment. These receptors originate from a person between 35 and 79 years old with oral cavity squamous cell carcinoma. Both conserved end residues are part of each CDR3. D genes are given only for firm matches. Clone size, where shown, is once, few, many, or a class for clones that have expanded.

d_gene	v_gene	j_gene	abundance	CDR3aa	CDR3nt
-	TRBV5-1	TRBJ2-2	-	CATTRDGSDTGELFF	TGCGCCACCACGAGGGATGGGTCTGACACCGGGGAGCTGTTTTTT
TRBD2	TRBV27	TRBJ2-7	-	CASSLGGGYEQYF	TGTGCCAGCAGTTTAGGGGGGGGCTACGAGCAGTACTTC
TRBD2	TRBV18	TRBJ2-1	few	CASSPPSGREDEQFF	TGTGCCAGCTCACCACCAAGCGGGAGGGAGGATGAGCAGTTCTTC
TRBD1	TRBV19	TRBJ2-3	-	CASSIPRTGVPDKMGTQYF	TGTGCCAGTAGTATTCCAAGGACAGGGGTCCCGGATAAGATGGGTACGCAGTATTTT
TRBD1	TRBV10-3	TRBJ1-4	-	CAISSGQGYEKLFF	TGTGCCATCAGTTCCGGACAGGGATATGAAAAACTGTTTTTT
-	TRBV6-1	TRBJ2-7	few	CASSGRLGGPSSYEQYF	TGTGCCAGCAGTGGGAGATTAGGGGGACCCAGCTCCTACGAGCAGTACTTC
-	TRBV7-2	TRBJ2-7	-	CASSWGFPLNF	TGTGCCAGCAGCTGGGGGTTCCCTTTGAACTTC
TRBD1	TRBV27	TRBJ1-5	-	CASSLGTGGRSSNQPQHF	TGTGCCAGCAGTTTGGGGACAGGGGGCCGGAGCAGCAATCAGCCCCAGCATTTT
-	TRBV5-1	TRBJ2-1	-	CASSLVASRNNEQFF	TGCGCCAGCAGCTTGGTGGCTAGCAGGAACAATGAGCAGTTCTTC
-	TRBV6-6	TRBJ2-3	-	CASRTTVSDTQYF	TGTGCCAGCAGGACGACTGTGTCAGATACGCAGTATTTT
TRBD2	TRBV27	TRBJ2-3	-	CASSRGTSGKTDTQYF	TGTGCCAGCAGTAGAGGGACTAGCGGGAAGACAGATACGCAGTATTTT